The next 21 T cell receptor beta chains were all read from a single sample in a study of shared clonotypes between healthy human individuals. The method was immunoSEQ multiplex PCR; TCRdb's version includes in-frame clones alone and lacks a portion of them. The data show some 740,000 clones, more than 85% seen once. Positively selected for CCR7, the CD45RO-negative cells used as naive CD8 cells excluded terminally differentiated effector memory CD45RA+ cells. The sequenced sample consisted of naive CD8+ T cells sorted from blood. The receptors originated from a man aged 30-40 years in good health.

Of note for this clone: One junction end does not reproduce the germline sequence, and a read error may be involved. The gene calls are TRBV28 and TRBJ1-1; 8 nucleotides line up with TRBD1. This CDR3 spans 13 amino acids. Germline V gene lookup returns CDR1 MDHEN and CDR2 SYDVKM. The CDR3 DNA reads TGTGCAAGCAGGACAGGGATAAACACTGAAGCTTTCTTT. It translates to CASRTGINTEAFF.

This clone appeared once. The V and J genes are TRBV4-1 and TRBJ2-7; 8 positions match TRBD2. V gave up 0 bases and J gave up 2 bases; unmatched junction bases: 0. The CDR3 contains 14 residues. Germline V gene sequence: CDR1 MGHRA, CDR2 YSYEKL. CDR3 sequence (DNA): TGCGCCAGCAGCCAAGACGGGGGGGCCTACGAGCAGTACTTC. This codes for CASSQDGGAYEQYF.

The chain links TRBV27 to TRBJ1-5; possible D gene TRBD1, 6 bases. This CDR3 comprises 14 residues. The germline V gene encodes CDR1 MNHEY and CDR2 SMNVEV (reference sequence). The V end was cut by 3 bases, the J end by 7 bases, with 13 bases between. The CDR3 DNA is TGTGCCAGCAGTTTCGGGGGCTGGGAACAGCCCCAGCATTTT. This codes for CASSFGGWEQPQHF.

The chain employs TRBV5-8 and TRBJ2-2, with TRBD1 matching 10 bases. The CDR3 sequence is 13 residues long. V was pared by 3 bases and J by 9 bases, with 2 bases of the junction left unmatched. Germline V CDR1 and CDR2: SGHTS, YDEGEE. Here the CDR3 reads CASSWGQGRELFF. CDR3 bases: TGTGCCAGCAGCTGGGGACAGGGGCGGGAGCTGTTTTTT.

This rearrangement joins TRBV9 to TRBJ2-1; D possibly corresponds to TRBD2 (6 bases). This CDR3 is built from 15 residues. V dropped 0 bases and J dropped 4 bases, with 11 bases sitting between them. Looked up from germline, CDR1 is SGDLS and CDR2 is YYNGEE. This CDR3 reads CASSVEGLLYNEQFF. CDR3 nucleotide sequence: TGTGCCAGCAGCGTAGAGGGACTCTTATACAATGAGCAGTTCTTC.

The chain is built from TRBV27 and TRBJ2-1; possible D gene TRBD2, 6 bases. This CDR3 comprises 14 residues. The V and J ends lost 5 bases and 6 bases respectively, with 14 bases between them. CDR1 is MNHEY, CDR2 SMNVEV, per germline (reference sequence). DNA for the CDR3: TGTGCCAGCAGTCCACCGGGGACTGGCAATGAGCAGTTCTTC. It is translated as CASSPPGTGNEQFF.

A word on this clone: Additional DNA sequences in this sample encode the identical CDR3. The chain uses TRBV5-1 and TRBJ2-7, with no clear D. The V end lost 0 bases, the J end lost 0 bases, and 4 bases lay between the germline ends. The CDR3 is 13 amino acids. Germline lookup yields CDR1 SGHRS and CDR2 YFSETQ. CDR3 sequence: CASSLASSYEQYF. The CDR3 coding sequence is TGCGCCAGCAGCTTGGCCAGCTCCTACGAGCAGTACTTC.

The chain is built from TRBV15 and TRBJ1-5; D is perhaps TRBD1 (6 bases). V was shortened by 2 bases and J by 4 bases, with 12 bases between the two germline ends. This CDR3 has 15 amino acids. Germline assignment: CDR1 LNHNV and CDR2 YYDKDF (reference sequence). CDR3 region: CATSRSRGGNQPQHF. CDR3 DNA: TGTGCCACCAGCAGATCCAGGGGAGGAAATCAGCCCCAGCATTTT.

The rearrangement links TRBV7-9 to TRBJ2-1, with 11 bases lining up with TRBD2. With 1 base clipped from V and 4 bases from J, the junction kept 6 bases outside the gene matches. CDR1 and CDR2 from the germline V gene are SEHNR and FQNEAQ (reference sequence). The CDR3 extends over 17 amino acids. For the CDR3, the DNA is TGTGCCAGCAGCTTAGAGGCGGGACTAGCGGTATACAATGAGCAGTTCTTC. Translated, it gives CASSLEAGLAVYNEQFF. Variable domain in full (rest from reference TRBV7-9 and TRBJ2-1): DTGVSQNPRHKITKRGQNVTFRCDPISEHNRLYWYRQTLGQGPEFLTYFQNEAQLEKSRLLSDRFSAERPKGSFSTLEIQRTEQGDSAMYLCASSLEAGLAVYNEQFFGPGTRLTVL.

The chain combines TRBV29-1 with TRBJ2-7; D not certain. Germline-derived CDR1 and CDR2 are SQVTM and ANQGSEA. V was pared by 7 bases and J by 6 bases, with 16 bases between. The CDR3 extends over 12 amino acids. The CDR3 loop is CSAETPFGEQYF. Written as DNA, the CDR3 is TGCAGCGCCGAGACACCCTTTGGCGAGCAGTACTTC.

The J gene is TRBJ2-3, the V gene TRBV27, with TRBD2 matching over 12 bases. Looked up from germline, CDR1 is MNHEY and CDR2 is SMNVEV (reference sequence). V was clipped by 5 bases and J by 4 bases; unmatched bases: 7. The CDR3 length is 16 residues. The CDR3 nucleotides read TGTGCCAGCAGTCCCAGGACTAGCGGGAATGCAGATACGCAGTATTTT. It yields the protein CASSPRTSGNADTQYF.

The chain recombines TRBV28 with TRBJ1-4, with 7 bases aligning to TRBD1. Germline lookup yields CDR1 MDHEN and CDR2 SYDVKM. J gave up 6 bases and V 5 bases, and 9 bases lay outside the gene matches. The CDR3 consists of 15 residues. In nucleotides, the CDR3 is TGTGCCAGCAGTAAAACAGGGGCTACTGATGAAAAACTGTTTTTT. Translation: CASSKTGATDEKLFF. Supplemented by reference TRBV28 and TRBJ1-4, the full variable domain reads DVKVTQSSRYLVKRTGEKVFLECVQDMDHENMFWYRQDPGLGLRLIYFSYDVKMKEKGDIPEGYSVSREKKERFSLILESASTNQTSMYLCASSKTGATDEKLFFGSGTQLSVL.

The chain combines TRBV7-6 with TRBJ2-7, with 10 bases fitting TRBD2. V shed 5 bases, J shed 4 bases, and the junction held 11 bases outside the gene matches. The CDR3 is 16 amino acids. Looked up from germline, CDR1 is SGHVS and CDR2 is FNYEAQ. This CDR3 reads CASSAILAGVGYEQYF. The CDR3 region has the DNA TGTGCCAGCAGCGCAATTCTAGCGGGAGTGGGGTACGAGCAGTACTTC.

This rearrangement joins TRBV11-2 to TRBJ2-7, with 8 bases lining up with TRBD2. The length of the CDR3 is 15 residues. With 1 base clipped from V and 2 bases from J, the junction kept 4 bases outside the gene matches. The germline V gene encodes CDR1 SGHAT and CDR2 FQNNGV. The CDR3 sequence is CASSLGRGLAYEQYF. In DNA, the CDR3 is TGTGCCAGCAGCTTAGGCCGGGGACTAGCCTACGAGCAGTACTTC. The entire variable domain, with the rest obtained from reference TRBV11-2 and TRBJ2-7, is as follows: EAGVAQSPRYKIIEKRQSVAFWCNPISGHATLYWYQQILGQGPKLLIQFQNNGVVDDSQLPKDRFSAERLKGVDSTLKIQPAKLEDSAVYLCASSLGRGLAYEQYFGPGTRLTVT.

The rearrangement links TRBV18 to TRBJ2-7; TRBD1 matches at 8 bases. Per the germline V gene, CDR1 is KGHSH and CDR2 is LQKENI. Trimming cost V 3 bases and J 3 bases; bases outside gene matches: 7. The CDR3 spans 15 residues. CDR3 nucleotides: TGTGCCAGCTCACCGGCGGACAGGGTAAACTACGAGCAGTACTTC. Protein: CASSPADRVNYEQYF. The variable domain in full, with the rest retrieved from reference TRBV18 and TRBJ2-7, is NAGVMQNPRHLVRRRGQEARLRCSPMKGHSHVYWYRQLPEEGLKFMVYLQKENIIDESGMPKERFSAEFPKEGPSILRIQQVVRGDSAAYFCASSPADRVNYEQYFGPGTRLTVT.

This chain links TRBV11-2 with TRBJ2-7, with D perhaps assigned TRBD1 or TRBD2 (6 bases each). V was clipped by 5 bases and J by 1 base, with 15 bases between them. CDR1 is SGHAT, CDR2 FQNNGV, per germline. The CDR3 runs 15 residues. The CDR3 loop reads CASSASRGGSYEQYF. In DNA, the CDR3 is TGTGCCAGCAGCGCCAGCCGAGGGGGGTCCTACGAGCAGTACTTC.

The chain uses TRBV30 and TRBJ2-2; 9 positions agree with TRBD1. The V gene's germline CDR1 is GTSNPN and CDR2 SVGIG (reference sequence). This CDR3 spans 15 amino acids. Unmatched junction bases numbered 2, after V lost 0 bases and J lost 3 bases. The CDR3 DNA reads TGTGCCTGGAGTGTTGGGACAGGGTACACCGGGGAGCTGTTTTTT. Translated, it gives CAWSVGTGYTGELFF.

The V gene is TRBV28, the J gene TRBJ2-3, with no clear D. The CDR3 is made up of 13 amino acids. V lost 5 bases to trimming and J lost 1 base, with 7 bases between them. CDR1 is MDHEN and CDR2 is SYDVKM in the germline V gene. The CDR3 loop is CASSLPGTDTQYF. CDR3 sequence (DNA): TGTGCCAGCAGTCTGCCGGGCACAGATACGCAGTATTTT.

CDR3 nucleotide sequence: TGTGCCAGCAGCTTCATGAACAATGAGCAGTTCTTC. Protein product: CASSFMNNEQFF. The rearrangement joins TRBV13 to TRBJ2-1; D ambiguous. This CDR3 contains 12 residues. Germline loops: CDR1 PRHDT, CDR2 FYEKMQ (reference sequence). Between the trimmed V and J ends, which lost 3 bases and 5 bases, there was a span of 5 bases.

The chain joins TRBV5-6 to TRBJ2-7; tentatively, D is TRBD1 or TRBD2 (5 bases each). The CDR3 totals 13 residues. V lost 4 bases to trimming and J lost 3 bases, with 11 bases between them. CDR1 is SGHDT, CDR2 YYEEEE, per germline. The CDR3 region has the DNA TGTGCCAGCAGCCCGGGGCTATACTACGAGCAGTACTTC. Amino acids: CASSPGLYYEQYF.

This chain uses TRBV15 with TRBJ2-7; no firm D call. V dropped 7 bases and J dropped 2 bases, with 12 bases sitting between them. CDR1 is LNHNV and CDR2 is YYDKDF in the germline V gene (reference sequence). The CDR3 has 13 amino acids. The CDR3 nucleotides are TGTGCCACCAAAGCCCCCGGAGCCTACGAGCAGTACTTC. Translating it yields CATKAPGAYEQYF.